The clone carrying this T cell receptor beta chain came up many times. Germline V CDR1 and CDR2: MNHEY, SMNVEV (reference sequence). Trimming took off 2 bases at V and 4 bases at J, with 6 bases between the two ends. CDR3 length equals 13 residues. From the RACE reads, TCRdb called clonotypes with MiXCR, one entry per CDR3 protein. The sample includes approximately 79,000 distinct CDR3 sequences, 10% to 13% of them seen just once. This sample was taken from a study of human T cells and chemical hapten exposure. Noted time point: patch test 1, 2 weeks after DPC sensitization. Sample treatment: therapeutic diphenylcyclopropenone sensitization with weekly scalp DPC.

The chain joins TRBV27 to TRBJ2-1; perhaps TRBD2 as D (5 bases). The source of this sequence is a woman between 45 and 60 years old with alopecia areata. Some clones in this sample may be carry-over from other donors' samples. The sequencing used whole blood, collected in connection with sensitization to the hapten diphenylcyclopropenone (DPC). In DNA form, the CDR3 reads TGTGCCAGCAGTTTAGAGGGATACAATGAGCAGTTCTTC. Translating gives CASSLEGYNEQFF.